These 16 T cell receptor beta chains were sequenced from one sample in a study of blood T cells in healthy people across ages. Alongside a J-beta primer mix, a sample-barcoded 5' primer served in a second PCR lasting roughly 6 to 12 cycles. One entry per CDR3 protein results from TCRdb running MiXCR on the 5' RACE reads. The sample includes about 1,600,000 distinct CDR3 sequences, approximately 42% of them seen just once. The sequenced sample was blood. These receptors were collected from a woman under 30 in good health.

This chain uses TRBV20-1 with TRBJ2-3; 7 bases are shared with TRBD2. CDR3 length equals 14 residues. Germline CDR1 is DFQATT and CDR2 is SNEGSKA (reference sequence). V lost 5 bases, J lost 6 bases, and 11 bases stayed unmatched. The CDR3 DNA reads TGCAGTGCTCCCGGAGCTTCGCGGGGGGATACGCAGTATTTT. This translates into CSAPGASRGDTQYF.

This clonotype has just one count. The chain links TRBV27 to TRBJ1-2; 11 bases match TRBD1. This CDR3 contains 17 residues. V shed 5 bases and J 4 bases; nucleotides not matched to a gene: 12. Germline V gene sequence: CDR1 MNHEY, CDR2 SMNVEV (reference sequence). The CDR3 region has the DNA TGTGCCAGCAGTACCACACTAGCGGGACAGGGGGTCTATGGCTACACCTTC. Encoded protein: CASSTTLAGQGVYGYTF.

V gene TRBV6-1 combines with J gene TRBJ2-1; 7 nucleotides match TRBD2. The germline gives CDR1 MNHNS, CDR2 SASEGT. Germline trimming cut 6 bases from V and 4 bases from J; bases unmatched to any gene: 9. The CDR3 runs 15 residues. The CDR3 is CASSSPGGLYNEQFF. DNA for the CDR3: TGTGCCAGCAGCTCTCCCGGGGGGTTATACAATGAGCAGTTCTTC.

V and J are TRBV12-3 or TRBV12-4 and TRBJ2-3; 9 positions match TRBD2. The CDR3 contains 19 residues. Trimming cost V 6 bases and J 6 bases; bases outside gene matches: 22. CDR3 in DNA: TGTGCCAGCAGCAGGTCCCGCGGGTCTACGGCGGGGGGGCGGGATACGCAGTATTTT. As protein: CASSRSRGSTAGGRDTQYF.

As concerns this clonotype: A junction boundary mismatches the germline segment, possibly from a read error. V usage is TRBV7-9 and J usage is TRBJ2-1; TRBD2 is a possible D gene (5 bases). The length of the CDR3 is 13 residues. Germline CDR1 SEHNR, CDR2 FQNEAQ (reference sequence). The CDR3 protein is CASSLVRDNEQFF. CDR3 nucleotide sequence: TGCGCCAGCAGCTTGGTGAGGGATAATGAGCAGTTCTTC. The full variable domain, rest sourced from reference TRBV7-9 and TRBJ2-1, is DTGVSQNPRHKITKRGQNVTFRCDPISEHNRLYWYRQTLGQGPEFLTYFQNEAQLEKSRLLSDRFSAERPKGSFSTLEIQRTEQGDSAMYLCASSLVRDNEQFFGPGTRLTVL.

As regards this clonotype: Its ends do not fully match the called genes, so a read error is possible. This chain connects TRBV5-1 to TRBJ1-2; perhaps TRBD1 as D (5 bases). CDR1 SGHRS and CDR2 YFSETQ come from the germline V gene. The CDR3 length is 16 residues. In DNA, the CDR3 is TGCGCCAGCAGCTCGGTTACGGGGCTTGTTAACTGTGGCTACACCTTC. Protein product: CASSSVTGLVNCGYTF.

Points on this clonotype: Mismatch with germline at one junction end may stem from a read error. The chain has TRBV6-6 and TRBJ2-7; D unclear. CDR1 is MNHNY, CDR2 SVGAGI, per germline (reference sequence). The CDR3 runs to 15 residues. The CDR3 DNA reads TGTACCAGCAGTTACGTCGGAACGAGCTCCTACGAGCAGTACTTC. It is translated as CTSSYVGTSSYEQYF.

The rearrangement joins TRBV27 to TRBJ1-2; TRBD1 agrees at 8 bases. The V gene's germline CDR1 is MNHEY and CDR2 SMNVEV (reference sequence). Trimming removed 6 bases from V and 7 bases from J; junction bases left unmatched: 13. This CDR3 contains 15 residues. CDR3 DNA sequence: TGTGCCAGCAGGGAAATGGGGCAGGGGGCTACTGGCTACACCTTC. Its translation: CASREMGQGATGYTF.

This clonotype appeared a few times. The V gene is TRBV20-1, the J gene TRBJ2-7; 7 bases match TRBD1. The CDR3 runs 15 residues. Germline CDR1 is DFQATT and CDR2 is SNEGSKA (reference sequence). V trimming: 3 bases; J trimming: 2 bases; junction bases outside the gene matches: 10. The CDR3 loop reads CSASGKTGWTYEQYF. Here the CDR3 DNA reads TGCAGTGCTAGCGGTAAGACAGGGTGGACCTACGAGCAGTACTTC.

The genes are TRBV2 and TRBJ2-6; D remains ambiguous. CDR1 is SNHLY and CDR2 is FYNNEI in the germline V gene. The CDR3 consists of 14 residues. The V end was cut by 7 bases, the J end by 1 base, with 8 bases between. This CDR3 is CASKQESGANVLTF. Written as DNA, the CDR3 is TGTGCCAGCAAGCAAGAGTCTGGGGCCAACGTCCTGACTTTC.

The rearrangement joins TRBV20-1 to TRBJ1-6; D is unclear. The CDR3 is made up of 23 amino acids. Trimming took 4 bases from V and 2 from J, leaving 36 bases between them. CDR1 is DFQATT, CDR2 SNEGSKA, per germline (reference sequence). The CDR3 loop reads CSAIPPGGVRWAKSAAYNSPLHF. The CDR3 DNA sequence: TGCAGTGCTATCCCTCCCGGCGGGGTACGGTGGGCGAAATCGGCGGCCTATAATTCACCCCTCCACTTT.

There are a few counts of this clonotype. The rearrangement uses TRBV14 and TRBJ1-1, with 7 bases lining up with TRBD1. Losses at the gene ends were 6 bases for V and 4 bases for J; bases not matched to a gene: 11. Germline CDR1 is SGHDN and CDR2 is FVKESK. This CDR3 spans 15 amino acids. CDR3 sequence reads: CASRQTRQGTTEAFF. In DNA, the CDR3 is TGTGCCAGCAGGCAGACCCGACAGGGTACCACTGAAGCTTTCTTT.

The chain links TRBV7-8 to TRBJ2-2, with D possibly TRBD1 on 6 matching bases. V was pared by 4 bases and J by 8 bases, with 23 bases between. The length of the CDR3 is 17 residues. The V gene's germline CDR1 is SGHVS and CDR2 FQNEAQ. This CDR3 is CASSSSADKGVQGELFF. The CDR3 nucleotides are TGTGCCAGCAGCTCATCGGCGGACAAGGGGGTCCAAGGGGAGCTGTTTTTT.

The CDR3 bases are TGTGCCAGCTCACCACCCCAGGCCTCTGGAAACACCATATATTTT. Translation gives CASSPPQASGNTIYF. The V gene is TRBV18, the J gene TRBJ1-3; D unresolved. Per germline, CDR1 KGHSH and CDR2 LQKENI. This CDR3 is built from 15 residues. The V end lost 0 bases, the J end lost 0 bases, and 6 bases lay between the germline ends.

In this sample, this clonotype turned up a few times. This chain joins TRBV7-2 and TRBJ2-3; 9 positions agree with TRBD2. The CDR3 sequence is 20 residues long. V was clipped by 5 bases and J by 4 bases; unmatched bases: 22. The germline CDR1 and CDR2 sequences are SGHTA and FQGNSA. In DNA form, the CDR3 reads TGTGCCAGCAGCCCCCTTTTGTGGGTGTCGCGGGAGGGCTCGCCAGATACGCAGTATTTT. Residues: CASSPLLWVSREGSPDTQYF.

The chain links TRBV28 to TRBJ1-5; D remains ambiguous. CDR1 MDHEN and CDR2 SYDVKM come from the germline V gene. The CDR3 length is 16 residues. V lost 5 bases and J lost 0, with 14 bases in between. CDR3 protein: CASSPPSWDSNQPQHF. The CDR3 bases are TGTGCCAGCAGTCCCCCTAGTTGGGATAGCAATCAGCCCCAGCATTTT.